Listed here are 16 T cell receptor beta chains from one sample, sequenced in a study of T cell repertoires in cytomegalovirus infection. TCRdb re-called the reads through MiXCR, storing one row per CDR3 protein. Among approximately 550,000 distinct CDR3 sequences listed, about 15% were seen once. The source material was CD8+ T cells from PBMCs. Every receptor here comes from a human donor in good health (CMV status not recorded). Some clones in this sample may be carry-over from other donors' samples.

This clonotype occurred a few times. The chain links TRBV27 to TRBJ1-2; D is possibly TRBD1 (5 bases). With 8 bases removed from V and 7 bases from J, the gap between germline ends came to 17 bases. CDR1 MNHEY and CDR2 SMNVEV come from the germline V gene (reference sequence). The length of the CDR3 is 13 residues. For the CDR3, the DNA is TGTGCCAGCCGGGCAGGGAACCACTTTGGCTACACCTTC. Translation gives CASRAGNHFGYTF.

The chain carries TRBV6-5 and TRBJ2-7; 9 bases are a match to TRBD1. The CDR3 has 15 amino acids. V shed 4 bases and J 4 bases; nucleotides not matched to a gene: 8. Germline V gives CDR1 MNHEY, CDR2 SVGAGI. Here the CDR3 reads CASSFDRDRVYEQYF. The CDR3 nucleotides are TGTGCCAGCAGTTTCGACCGGGACAGGGTTTACGAGCAGTACTTC.

The chain uses TRBV20-1 and TRBJ1-4; TRBD1 might be the D (5 bases). Trimming shortened V by 1 base and J by 7 bases, and 10 bases separated the two germline ends. This CDR3 is 13 amino acids long. The germline V gene has CDR1 DFQATT and CDR2 SNEGSKA (reference sequence). The CDR3 nucleotides read TGCAGTGCTAGAGCAGGACAACTTGAAAAACTGTTTTTT. It yields the protein CSARAGQLEKLFF.

The sample holds many counts of this clonotype. V usage is TRBV6-2 or TRBV6-3 and J usage is TRBJ1-2, with a tentative D call TRBD1 (6 bases). The germline CDR1 and CDR2 sequences are MNHEY and SVGEGT. V was pared by 9 bases and J by 5 bases, with 16 bases between. The CDR3 covers 13 residues. The CDR3 protein is CASARDMRYGYTF. For the CDR3, the DNA is TGTGCCAGTGCCCGGGACATGAGATATGGCTACACCTTC.

There are many counts of this clonotype. This chain uses TRBV4-2 with TRBJ2-3, with 11 bases aligning to TRBD2. J was trimmed by 6 bases and V by 2 bases; bases with no gene match: 7. The germline V gene encodes CDR1 LGHNA and CDR2 YNFKEQ. This CDR3 comprises 16 residues. CDR3 sequence reads: CASSQSSGGPTDTQYF. The CDR3 bases are TGTGCCAGCAGCCAATCTAGCGGGGGGCCCACCGATACGCAGTATTTT.

The V gene is TRBV7-9, the J gene TRBJ2-2; 7 nucleotides align to TRBD2. J lost 6 bases, V lost 5 bases, and 3 bases had no gene match. CDR3 length: 13 residues. Looked up from germline, CDR1 is SEHNR and CDR2 is FQNEAQ (reference sequence). CDR3 coding DNA: TGTGCCAGCAGCCCCGCGGGAGCCGGGGAGCTGTTTTTT. Amino acids: CASSPAGAGELFF.

This clonotype was counted many times. The chain carries TRBV7-3 and TRBJ2-1; D might be TRBD2 (7 bases). CDR1 is SGHTA and CDR2 is FQGTGA in the germline V gene. Between the trimmed V and J ends, which lost 5 bases and 4 bases, there was a span of 15 bases. The length of the CDR3 is 15 residues. CDR3 in amino acids: CASSPNGGLYNEQFF. The CDR3 DNA sequence: TGTGCCAGCAGCCCTAACGGGGGGCTGTACAATGAGCAGTTCTTC.

This clonotype was detected ten times or more. The CDR3 reads CASTSRGIGEQFF. The DNA for the CDR3 is TGTGCCAGCACCTCCCGGGGAATTGGTGAGCAGTTCTTC. This chain connects TRBV6-1 to TRBJ2-1, with D perhaps TRBD2 (5 bases). Germline V CDR1 and CDR2: MNHNS, SASEGT. There are 13 residues in the CDR3. Trimming pared 7 bases from V and 9 bases from J, leaving 16 bases between.

Comments on this clonotype: A read error is possible here, since a much larger clone lies one base away. Because it lacks the conserved phenylalanine or tryptophan at the end, this CDR3 is likely a read error. This chain links TRBV11-2 with TRBJ2-1; possible D gene TRBD2, 5 bases. This CDR3 contains 14 residues. Between the trimmed V and J ends, which lost 4 bases and 6 bases, there was a span of 13 bases. Germline V gene sequence: CDR1 SGHAT, CDR2 FQNNGV. The CDR3: CASSSRTFPNEQFL. Written as DNA, the CDR3 is TGTGCCAGCAGCTCACGGACTTTTCCCAATGAGCAGTTCTTA.

This clonotype has only a few counts. The rearrangement joins TRBV13 to TRBJ1-2, with TRBD1 identical over 7 bases. Per germline, CDR1 PRHDT and CDR2 FYEKMQ (reference sequence). The CDR3 sequence is 14 residues long. V lost 8 bases and J lost 1; bases outside the gene matches: 7. The CDR3 coding sequence is TGTGCCAGCGACCCGCAGGGGGTTAACTATGGCTACACCTTC. The encoded protein is CASDPQGVNYGYTF.

This clonotype was detected only a few times. The genes are TRBV10-1 and TRBJ2-7; tentative D call: TRBD2 (5 bases). Germline CDR1 WNHNN, CDR2 SYGVQD (reference sequence). The CDR3 consists of 12 residues. Trimming removed 8 bases from V and 1 base from J, with 9 bases in between. For the CDR3, the DNA is TGCGCCAGCGGGCCGGGGTCCTACGAGCAGTACTTC. As protein: CASGPGSYEQYF.

V gene TRBV28 combines with J gene TRBJ2-7; 11 positions agree with TRBD1. The V and J ends lost 6 bases and 6 bases, in that order; junction bases with no gene match: 7. Germline V gives CDR1 MDHEN, CDR2 SYDVKM. The CDR3 runs 14 residues. Written as DNA, the CDR3 is TGTGCCAGCAGAACCCCCGGGACAGGGGGCGAGCAGTACTTC. Its protein product is CASRTPGTGGEQYF. The whole variable domain, filled in from reference TRBV28 and TRBJ2-7, reads DVKVTQSSRYLVKRTGEKVFLECVQDMDHENMFWYRQDPGLGLRLIYFSYDVKMKEKGDIPEGYSVSREKKERFSLILESASTNQTSMYLCASRTPGTGGEQYFGPGTRLTVT.

This clonotype was recorded at least ten times. The rearrangement joins TRBV12-3 or TRBV12-4 to TRBJ2-1; 10 bases map to TRBD2. The CDR3 contains 12 residues. Unmatched junction bases numbered 1, after V lost 9 bases and J lost 5 bases. The CDR3 DNA is TGTGCCAGTGGACTAGCGGACAATGAGCAGTTCTTC. This translates into CASGLADNEQFF.

This chain joins TRBV6-1 and TRBJ2-4, with 12 bases fitting TRBD2. This CDR3 spans 18 amino acids. Germline CDR1 is MNHNS and CDR2 is SASEGT. V was pared by 2 bases and J by 0 bases, with 5 bases of the junction left unmatched. CDR3 nucleotides: TGTGCCAGCAGTGAAAGGCTAGCGGGGGGGATAGCCAAAAACATTCAGTACTTC. Translated, it gives CASSERLAGGIAKNIQYF.

The J gene is TRBJ2-5, the V gene TRBV2; TRBD1 might be the D (5 bases). Trimming removed 4 bases at V and 2 bases at J, with 11 bases between. Germline loops: CDR1 SNHLY, CDR2 FYNNEI. The CDR3 runs to 14 residues. For the CDR3, the DNA is TGTGCCAGCAGTGGTATGGGGCGTCAAGAGACCCAGTACTTC. Translating gives CASSGMGRQETQYF.

This clonotype was seen repeatedly, ten times or more. The chain is built from TRBV7-8 and TRBJ2-3, with D possibly being TRBD2 (6 bases). The CDR3 sequence is 16 residues long. Germline V gene sequence: CDR1 SGHVS, CDR2 FQNEAQ. The V end lost 3 bases, the J end lost 3 bases, and 16 bases lay between the germline ends. The CDR3 DNA reads as TGTGCCAGCAGCTTGACTAGGTCCGGGGTGACAGATACGCAGTATTTT. Translation gives CASSLTRSGVTDTQYF.